Following are 12 T cell receptor beta chains from one sample sequenced in a study of cytomegalovirus exposure and HLA in healthy donors. It was with 60 Vbeta and 13 Jbeta primers that the PCR ran. Sequencing was performed with immunoSEQ multiplex PCR; in TCRdb, only in-frame clones are kept and a portion is missing. The data contain around 160,000 clones, around 77% of them singletons. The specimen sequenced was PBMCs. Receptor source: a woman between 40 and 55 years old in good health and CMV-seropositive.

The CDR3 protein is CASSSVGLLTDTQYF. CDR3 sequence (DNA): TGTGCCAGCAGCTCAGTCGGACTTCTGACAGATACGCAGTATTTT. This rearrangement joins TRBV9 to TRBJ2-3, with D maybe TRBD2 (5 bases). Germline V gene lookup returns CDR1 SGDLS and CDR2 YYNGEE. This CDR3 region has 15 residues. The V end lost 4 bases, the J end lost 3 bases, and 15 bases lay between the germline ends.

In this sample, this clone turned up once. The V call is TRBV5-1, the J call TRBJ1-1, with D perhaps TRBD1 (6 bases). Trimming left V 0 bases short and J 8 bases short, with 11 bases between. The CDR3 sequence is 13 residues long. Per germline, CDR1 SGHRS and CDR2 YFSETQ. The CDR3 region is CASSLEQGREAFF. CDR3 bases: TGCGCCAGCAGCTTGGAGCAGGGGCGGGAAGCTTTCTTT. Full variable domain (outside the CDR3, taken from reference TRBV5-1 and TRBJ1-1): KAGVTQTPRYLIKTRGQQVTLSCSPISGHRSVSWYQQTPGQGLQFLFEYFSETQRNKGNFPGRFSGRQFSNSRSEMNVSTLELGDSALYLCASSLEQGREAFFGQGTRLTVV.

The chain has TRBV5-1 and TRBJ2-7; 7 nucleotides match TRBD2. Germline V gene data show CDR1 as SGHRS and CDR2 as YFSETQ. V lost 1 base to trimming and J lost 0 bases; unmatched junction nucleotides: 4. CDR3 length: 15 residues. The CDR3 coding sequence is TGCGCCAGCAGCTTGTCGGGGGGTTCCTCCTACGAGCAGTACTTC. It yields the protein CASSLSGGSSYEQYF.

The chain employs TRBV7-9 and TRBJ1-1, with a possible D match to TRBD1 (5 bases). The CDR3 is 12 amino acids. Germline V gene lookup returns CDR1 SEHNR and CDR2 FQNEAQ (reference sequence). The V gene lost 10 bases and the J gene lost 0 bases, with 9 bases spanning the gap. Here the CDR3 DNA reads TGTGCCACCTCAGGGATGAACACTGAAGCTTTCTTT. Amino acid sequence: CATSGMNTEAFF.

The chain combines TRBV12-5 with TRBJ1-1; no clear D gene. Germline CDR1 LGHNT, CDR2 FRNRAP. The CDR3 totals 14 residues. Between the trimmed V and J ends, which lost 1 base and 4 bases, there was a span of 10 bases. As DNA, the CDR3 is TGTGCTAGTGGTTTGGCTACGGGTAGCACTGAAGCTTTCTTT. Protein sequence: CASGLATGSTEAFF.

The rearrangement uses TRBV9 and TRBJ2-3, with a tentative D call TRBD1 (5 bases). The ends were cut back, 4 bases at V and 5 bases at J, with 14 bases in the middle. CDR1 is SGDLS, CDR2 YYNGEE, per germline. The CDR3 extends over 14 amino acids. In nucleotides, the CDR3 is TGTGCCAGCAGCACGCAGGGATTCATAGATACGCAGTATTTT. This translates into CASSTQGFIDTQYF. Full variable domain (outside the CDR3, taken from reference TRBV9 and TRBJ2-3): DSGVTQTPKHLITATGQRVTLRCSPRSGDLSVYWYQQSLDQGLQFLIQYYNGEERAKGNILERFSAQQFPDLHSELNLSSLELGDSALYFCASSTQGFIDTQYFGPGTRLTVL.

The chain is built from TRBV28 and TRBJ1-2, with 7 bases matching TRBD1. Germline assignment: CDR1 MDHEN and CDR2 SYDVKM. The CDR3 is 15 amino acids. Trimming at V came to 6 bases and at J to 6 bases, leaving 13 bases not matched to a gene. CDR3 coding DNA: TGTGCCAGCAGCCGAAAGACAGGGCCTAGCGATGGCTACACCTTC. This translates into CASSRKTGPSDGYTF.

V and J are TRBV19 and TRBJ1-3; a weak D match, TRBD1 (6 bases). Trimming left V 4 bases short and J 4 bases short, with 17 bases between. Germline assignment: CDR1 LNHDA and CDR2 SQIVND (reference sequence). This CDR3 is built from 16 residues. CDR3 amino acids: CASSTWMKGQGNTIYF. The CDR3 nucleotides read TGTGCCAGTAGTACCTGGATGAAAGGACAGGGAAACACCATATATTTT.

The genes are TRBV4-1 and TRBJ1-1; 7 positions match TRBD1. V was clipped by 4 bases and J by 4 bases; unmatched bases: 9. Germline-derived CDR1 and CDR2 are MGHRA and YSYEKL. This CDR3 contains 15 residues. CDR3 in amino acids: CASSLLDRQGTEAFF. Here the CDR3 DNA reads TGCGCCAGCAGCCTCTTGGACAGGCAGGGCACTGAAGCTTTCTTT.

In DNA form, the CDR3 reads TGTGCCAGCAGTTTCGGGACAAACCTTAACTATGGCTACACCTTC. It specifies CASSFGTNLNYGYTF. The V call is TRBV27, the J call TRBJ1-2; perhaps TRBD1 as D (6 bases). V was trimmed by 3 bases and J by 1 base, leaving 12 bases between them. CDR3 size: 15 residues. Germline V CDR1 and CDR2: MNHEY, SMNVEV (reference sequence).

V gene TRBV20-1 combines with J gene TRBJ2-7; D unclear. Germline V gene data show CDR1 as DFQATT and CDR2 as SNEGSKA (reference sequence). CDR3 length equals 11 residues. V lost 6 bases and J lost 2, with 8 bases in between. CDR3 DNA sequence: TGCAGTGCCCTCCGTACCTACGAGCAGTACTTC. This sequence encodes CSALRTYEQYF.

The chain uses TRBV7-9 and TRBJ2-2; D unclear. CDR1 is SEHNR and CDR2 is FQNEAQ in the germline V gene (reference sequence). The V end was cut by 7 bases, the J end by 1 base, with 7 bases between. The length of the CDR3 is 13 residues. CDR3 bases: TGTGCCAGCACTCGAGGGAACACCGGGGAGCTGTTTTTT. Translated, it gives CASTRGNTGELFF.